This TCR beta chain appears in the sequencing data of a study of shared clonotypes between healthy human individuals. Notes on this clone: Distinct nucleotide sequences in the sample also encode this CDR3.

CDR3 length: 11 amino acids. Germline V gene data show CDR1 as DFQATT and CDR2 as SNEGSKA (reference sequence). V shed 5 bases and J shed 3 bases, with 8 bases lying between them. Sequenced by immunoSEQ multiplex PCR; TCRdb stores in-frame clones only, minus some. Among approximately 2.5 million clones listed, approximately 90% were seen once. The clonotype comes from a man aged 18 to 29 in good health. Input material: naive CD4+ T cells sorted from blood. Regarding subset: CD45RA+ positively selected. V is TRBV20-1 and J is TRBJ2-7, with D perhaps matching TRBD1 (5 bases). The CDR3 loop reads CSAWGGYEQYF. CDR3 DNA: TGCAGTGCTTGGGGCGGCTACGAGCAGTACTTC.